Listed below are T cell receptor beta chains from one sample, sequenced in a study of blood T cells in healthy people across ages. MiXCR was run by TCRdb on the 5' RACE reads, yielding one entry per CDR3 protein. The sample yields over 1,200,000 distinct CDR3 sequences, 59% seen once. Sample: blood. These receptors were collected from a man aged 18 to 30 in good health. The CDR3 runs from the conserved cysteine through the conserved F or W. The order of the fields is clone size, D gene, J gene, V gene, CDR3 DNA, CDR3 protein. The D gene is left open where the match is weak. Clone size is shown for a subset of rows, as once, few, many or a class of expanded clone.

clone size: .
D gene: TRBD1
J gene: TRBJ2-5
V gene: TRBV12-3/TRBV12-4
CDR3 DNA: TGTGCCAGCAGGCAAACCCTTAAGACAGGGCTCCAAGAGACCCAGTACTTC
CDR3 protein: CASRQTLKTGLQETQYF

clone size: few
D gene: .
J gene: TRBJ1-2
V gene: TRBV11-2
CDR3 DNA: TGTGCCAGCAGCTTAGCCCCCGAAACCTATGGCTACACCTTC
CDR3 protein: CASSLAPETYGYTF

clone size: few
D gene: .
J gene: TRBJ2-7
V gene: TRBV7-2
CDR3 DNA: TGTGCCAGCAGCTTAGGTGGGGGTTCTCCCTACGAGCAGTACTTC
CDR3 protein: CASSLGGGSPYEQYF

clone size: .
D gene: .
J gene: TRBJ2-3
V gene: TRBV6-1
CDR3 DNA: TGTGCCAGCAGCCGGGGCTACACGTACACAGATACGCAGTATTTT
CDR3 protein: CASSRGYTYTDTQYF

clone size: .
D gene: .
J gene: TRBJ2-1
V gene: TRBV5-5
CDR3 DNA: TGTGCCAGCAGCTTGGAGGCTTCTCTGGGTTACAATGAGCAGTTCTTC
CDR3 protein: CASSLEASLGYNEQFF

clone size: .
D gene: TRBD2
J gene: TRBJ2-7
V gene: TRBV4-3
CDR3 DNA: TGCGCCAGCAGCCAAGATCGGCTAGCGGGGGCTACACCGCAGTACGAGCAGTACTTC
CDR3 protein: CASSQDRLAGATPQYEQYF

clone size: .
D gene: .
J gene: TRBJ1-2
V gene: TRBV29-1
CDR3 DNA: TGCAGCGTTCAGCGTGGCTATGGCTACACCTTC
CDR3 protein: CSVQRGYGYTF

clone size: .
D gene: .
J gene: TRBJ2-2
V gene: TRBV29-1
CDR3 DNA: TGCAGCGTTGACTCAATACGGGGAGGGGAGCTGTTTTTT
CDR3 protein: CSVDSIRGGELFF

clone size: .
D gene: TRBD1
J gene: TRBJ2-7
V gene: TRBV7-2
CDR3 DNA: TGTGCCAGCAGCTTAGCATGGCCAGGGGGAACCTACGAGCAGTACTTC
CDR3 protein: CASSLAWPGGTYEQYF

clone size: .
D gene: .
J gene: TRBJ1-5
V gene: TRBV6-4
CDR3 DNA: TGTGCCAGCAGTGACTCGAGAGGCTGGAGCAATCAGCCCCAGCATTTT
CDR3 protein: CASSDSRGWSNQPQHF

clone size: .
D gene: .
J gene: TRBJ2-7
V gene: TRBV7-2
CDR3 DNA: TGTGCCAGCAGCCTGGGGGACTCCTTCTCCTACGAGCAGTACTTC
CDR3 protein: CASSLGDSFSYEQYF

clone size: .
D gene: TRBD2
J gene: TRBJ2-5
V gene: TRBV5-1
CDR3 DNA: TGCGCCAGCAGCTTCCGGCTAGCGGAGAACCAAGAGACCCAGTACTTC
CDR3 protein: CASSFRLAENQETQYF

clone size: .
D gene: TRBD1
J gene: TRBJ2-1
V gene: TRBV29-1
CDR3 DNA: TGCAGCGTTTTGACAGGGGGAAACAATGAGCAGTTCTTC
CDR3 protein: CSVLTGGNNEQFF

clone size: .
D gene: .
J gene: TRBJ2-3
V gene: TRBV2
CDR3 DNA: TGTGCCAGCGGGGGTCTGAGGGCAGATACGCAGTATTTT
CDR3 protein: CASGGLRADTQYF

clone size: .
D gene: TRBD1
J gene: TRBJ1-1
V gene: TRBV7-9
CDR3 DNA: TGTGCCAGCAGCAAACAGGGGGCCGCCACTGAAGCTTTCTTT
CDR3 protein: CASSKQGAATEAFF

clone size: many
D gene: .
J gene: TRBJ2-1
V gene: TRBV14
CDR3 DNA: TGTGCCAGCAGCTTGGACCGTCTAAATGAGCAGTTCTTC
CDR3 protein: CASSLDRLNEQFF

clone size: few
D gene: .
J gene: TRBJ1-4
V gene: TRBV4-1
CDR3 DNA: TGCGCCAGCAGCCACCTTACCGACAGGCTTGATGAAAAACTGTTTTTT
CDR3 protein: CASSHLTDRLDEKLFF

clone size: few
D gene: TRBD1
J gene: TRBJ1-2
V gene: TRBV6-1
CDR3 DNA: TGTGCCAGCAGTGAAGCAGTGGGACAGGTCTGGGACTATGGCTACACCTTC
CDR3 protein: CASSEAVGQVWDYGYTF

clone size: .
D gene: .
J gene: TRBJ2-1
V gene: TRBV27
CDR3 DNA: TGTGCCAGCAGTTTTACGAGCTCCCACAATGAGCAGTTCTTC
CDR3 protein: CASSFTSSHNEQFF

clone size: .
D gene: .
J gene: TRBJ1-1
V gene: TRBV4-1
CDR3 DNA: TGCGCCAGCAGCCAAGTTACGGGACGTAGGAACACTGAAGCTTTCTTT
CDR3 protein: CASSQVTGRRNTEAFF

clone size: few
D gene: .
J gene: TRBJ2-1
V gene: TRBV3-1
CDR3 DNA: TGTGCCAGCAGCCAAGTGTCGTATGAGCAGTTCTTC
CDR3 protein: CASSQVSYEQFF

clone size: few
D gene: TRBD1
J gene: TRBJ1-2
V gene: TRBV27
CDR3 DNA: TGTGCCAGCAGTTTTGGGGACAGCTCCTATGGCTACACCTTC
CDR3 protein: CASSFGDSSYGYTF

clone size: .
D gene: TRBD1
J gene: TRBJ2-1
V gene: TRBV20-1
CDR3 DNA: TGCAGAGCCGTTGCGGACAGGGGGAATGAGCAGTTCTTC
CDR3 protein: CRAVADRGNEQFF

clone size: few
D gene: .
J gene: TRBJ1-2
V gene: TRBV27
CDR3 DNA: TGTGCCAGCAAGAACTCAGGGGACTATGGCTACACCTTC
CDR3 protein: CASKNSGDYGYTF

clone size: once
D gene: .
J gene: TRBJ1-1
V gene: TRBV20-1
CDR3 DNA: TGCAGTGCTAGAGCTAGTAGGAACACTGAAGCTTTCTTT
CDR3 protein: CSARASRNTEAFF

clone size: .
D gene: .
J gene: TRBJ2-4
V gene: TRBV6-2/TRBV6-3
CDR3 DNA: TGTGCCAGCAGGGGTCCGGGGGAGGTCAAAAACATTCAGTACTTC
CDR3 protein: CASRGPGEVKNIQYF

clone size: .
D gene: TRBD2
J gene: TRBJ2-7
V gene: TRBV4-3
CDR3 DNA: TGCGCCAGCAGCCCCTCCCTAGCGGGCAACGCCTACGAGCAGTACTTC
CDR3 protein: CASSPSLAGNAYEQYF

clone size: .
D gene: TRBD2
J gene: TRBJ2-3
V gene: TRBV20-1
CDR3 DNA: TGCAGTGCTAGAGATCTAGTAGCGGGGGGGCCCACAGATACGCAGTATTTT
CDR3 protein: CSARDLVAGGPTDTQYF

clone size: .
D gene: .
J gene: TRBJ1-1
V gene: TRBV12-3/TRBV12-4
CDR3 DNA: TGTGCCAGCAGTTTAGTTCGCGGGCTGAACACTGAAGCTTTCTTT
CDR3 protein: CASSLVRGLNTEAFF

clone size: .
D gene: .
J gene: TRBJ1-1
V gene: TRBV20-1
CDR3 DNA: TGCAGTGCGGACCGGACTGGAAACTCGAACACTGAAGCTTTCTTT
CDR3 protein: CSADRTGNSNTEAFF

clone size: .
D gene: .
J gene: TRBJ2-3
V gene: TRBV7-2
CDR3 DNA: TGTGCCAGCAGCTTACAACCACGCACAGATACGCAGTATTTT
CDR3 protein: CASSLQPRTDTQYF

clone size: .
D gene: TRBD2
J gene: TRBJ2-5
V gene: TRBV3-1
CDR3 DNA: TGTGCCAGCAGCCAAGTTGCCCGATATCGGGAGGGTGAAGAGACCCAGTACTTC
CDR3 protein: CASSQVARYREGEETQYF

clone size: .
D gene: .
J gene: TRBJ2-3
V gene: TRBV2
CDR3 DNA: TGTGCCAGCGAGGTGGCGGGGATCACAGATACGCAGTATTTT
CDR3 protein: CASEVAGITDTQYF

clone size: few
D gene: .
J gene: TRBJ2-1
V gene: TRBV15
CDR3 DNA: TGTGCCACCAGCAAATCGGTCAGAGGCTCCTACAATGAGCAGTTCTTC
CDR3 protein: CATSKSVRGSYNEQFF

clone size: .
D gene: .
J gene: TRBJ2-7
V gene: TRBV20-1
CDR3 DNA: TGCAGTGCTAGATCCCTCCGCTCGGGGAGTAAATCCTACGAGCAGTACTTC
CDR3 protein: CSARSLRSGSKSYEQYF

clone size: few
D gene: TRBD2
J gene: TRBJ2-1
V gene: TRBV7-9
CDR3 DNA: TGTGCCAGCAGCCCAACCCCGGGACTAGCCGCGAATGAGCAGTTCTTC
CDR3 protein: CASSPTPGLAANEQFF

clone size: few
D gene: .
J gene: TRBJ2-3
V gene: TRBV12-3/TRBV12-4
CDR3 DNA: TGTGCCAGCACCCGTTCGGAGGGCCCAGATACGCAGTATTTT
CDR3 protein: CASTRSEGPDTQYF

clone size: few
D gene: .
J gene: TRBJ1-4
V gene: TRBV7-2
CDR3 DNA: TGTGCCAGCAGCTCTAGGAGTTCTAATGAAAAACTGTTTTTT
CDR3 protein: CASSSRSSNEKLFF

clone size: few
D gene: TRBD2
J gene: TRBJ2-3
V gene: TRBV12-3/TRBV12-4
CDR3 DNA: TGTGCCAGCAGCGAGATCGGGACTAGCGTTACAGATACGCAGTATTTT
CDR3 protein: CASSEIGTSVTDTQYF

clone size: .
D gene: TRBD1
J gene: TRBJ2-1
V gene: TRBV20-1
CDR3 DNA: TGCAGTGCTAGTGAACGGACAGGGTTGGGCAATGAGCAGTTCTTC
CDR3 protein: CSASERTGLGNEQFF

clone size: .
D gene: TRBD2
J gene: TRBJ2-1
V gene: TRBV27
CDR3 DNA: TGTGCCAGCAGTCCACTAGCGGTCGAAACCTACAATGAGCAGTTCTTC
CDR3 protein: CASSPLAVETYNEQFF

clone size: .
D gene: .
J gene: TRBJ2-2
V gene: TRBV25-1
CDR3 DNA: TGTGCCAGCAGTGAAACCCGTCCTGGTGTGAGCGGGGAGCTGTTTTTT
CDR3 protein: CASSETRPGVSGELFF

clone size: .
D gene: TRBD1
J gene: TRBJ2-2
V gene: TRBV12-3/TRBV12-4
CDR3 DNA: TGTGCCAGCTGGGACAGCGCGAACACCGGGGAGCTGTTTTTT
CDR3 protein: CASWDSANTGELFF

clone size: once
D gene: TRBD2
J gene: TRBJ2-3
V gene: TRBV3-1
CDR3 DNA: TGTGCCAGCAGCCAAGATCTCAGCGGGACCGGAGATACGCAGTATTTT
CDR3 protein: CASSQDLSGTGDTQYF

clone size: .
D gene: TRBD1
J gene: TRBJ1-4
V gene: TRBV20-1
CDR3 DNA: TGCAGTGCTAGAAGCGGACAGGGAGATACTGAAAAACTGTTTTTT
CDR3 protein: CSARSGQGDTEKLFF

clone size: .
D gene: TRBD2
J gene: TRBJ2-1
V gene: TRBV15
CDR3 DNA: TGTGCCACCAGCGCCACTAGCGGTTCCTACAATGAGCAGTTCTTC
CDR3 protein: CATSATSGSYNEQFF

clone size: few
D gene: TRBD1
J gene: TRBJ1-4
V gene: TRBV25-1
CDR3 DNA: TGTGCCAGCAGTGAACCACGACAGGGGGCTAATGAAAAACTGTTTTTT
CDR3 protein: CASSEPRQGANEKLFF

clone size: few
D gene: .
J gene: TRBJ2-7
V gene: TRBV6-2/TRBV6-3
CDR3 DNA: TGTGCCAGCGCCCCTCCCGGGACGTCCTACGAGCAGTACTTC
CDR3 protein: CASAPPGTSYEQYF

clone size: few
D gene: .
J gene: TRBJ2-7
V gene: TRBV7-9
CDR3 DNA: TGTGCCAGCAGCTTTACAGGGCTCGAGCAGTACTTC
CDR3 protein: CASSFTGLEQYF

clone size: .
D gene: .
J gene: TRBJ2-5
V gene: TRBV5-1
CDR3 DNA: TGTGCTAGCAGCTTAGGGGAGGAGGAGACCCAGTACTTC
CDR3 protein: CASSLGEEETQYF

clone size: .
D gene: .
J gene: TRBJ2-5
V gene: TRBV28
CDR3 DNA: TGTGCCAGCGTCGGCGAAGGGCAGTACTTC
CDR3 protein: CASVGEGQYF

clone size: .
D gene: .
J gene: TRBJ2-2
V gene: TRBV5-1
CDR3 DNA: TGCGCCAGCAGCACCGGGACAACGAACACCGGGGAGCTGTTTTTT
CDR3 protein: CASSTGTTNTGELFF

clone size: .
D gene: TRBD2
J gene: TRBJ2-3
V gene: TRBV30
CDR3 DNA: TGTGCCTTCAATCTAGCGGTTAGGTTCAATACGCAGTATTTT
CDR3 protein: CAFNLAVRFNTQYF

clone size: .
D gene: TRBD2
J gene: TRBJ2-7
V gene: TRBV10-2
CDR3 DNA: TGCGCCAGCAGTGAGTCCAATCAGGGACTAGCGGTTTACGAGCAGTACTTC
CDR3 protein: CASSESNQGLAVYEQYF